The 21 T cell receptor beta chains given below trace back to one sample, sequenced in a study of neurological immune-mediated disorders. TCRdb reprocessed the 5' RACE reads via MiXCR and lists one record per CDR3 protein. The repertoire consists of some 100,000 distinct CDR3 sequences, with about 13% occurring once and the leading ten covering roughly 5%. Noted time point: longitudinal time-point 2. Specimen: PBMCs. The source of these receptors is a female donor with HTLV-1-associated myelopathy (HAM/TSP).

This clonotype was seen repeatedly, ten times or more. The chain employs TRBV5-1 and TRBJ1-2; 8 bases fit TRBD1. J lost 2 bases, V lost 4 bases, and 1 base had no gene match. The CDR3 has 13 residues. Germline values: CDR1 SGHRS, CDR2 YFSETQ. The CDR3 nucleotides are TGCGCCAGCAGCACAGGGGGAAACTATGGCTACACCTTC. The encoded protein is CASSTGGNYGYTF.

This clonotype was seen a few times. The V gene is TRBV5-1, the J gene TRBJ2-2; no reliable D call. This CDR3 region has 15 residues. Between the trimmed V and J ends, which lost 3 bases and 7 bases, there was a span of 16 bases. Germline values: CDR1 SGHRS, CDR2 YFSETQ. CDR3 coding DNA: TGCGCCAGCAGCTACAGAATAGACACTATCGGGGAGCTGTTTTTT. Translation: CASSYRIDTIGELFF.

This clonotype has at least ten counts. The chain recombines TRBV5-1 with TRBJ2-4, with 11 bases fitting TRBD1. The CDR3 covers 18 residues. Looked up from germline, CDR1 is SGHRS and CDR2 is YFSETQ. The V gene end was trimmed by 0 bases and the J gene end by 0 bases; junction bases not matched to a gene: 5. This CDR3 is CASSLGTGGGLAKNIQYF. In nucleotides, the CDR3 is TGCGCCAGCAGCTTGGGGACAGGGGGCGGTCTAGCCAAAAACATTCAGTACTTC.

This clonotype was seen repeatedly, ten times or more. The chain couples TRBV20-1 to TRBJ2-7, with a weak D call TRBD1 (5 bases). The CDR3 contains 15 residues. The V gene lost 3 bases and the J gene lost 4 bases, with 19 bases spanning the gap. Germline V gene sequence: CDR1 DFQATT, CDR2 SNEGSKA (reference sequence). The CDR3 here is CSASIQAPRSYEQYF. The DNA of the CDR3 is TGCAGTGCTAGTATACAGGCCCCGAGATCTTACGAGCAGTACTTC.

This clonotype was seen many times. The chain combines TRBV5-1 with TRBJ2-3; D possibly corresponds to TRBD2 (6 bases). V was shortened by 1 base and J by 2 bases, with 14 bases between the two germline ends. This CDR3 spans 16 amino acids. Germline V lookup: CDR1 SGHRS, CDR2 YFSETQ. DNA for the CDR3: TGCGCCAGCAGCTTGTCTGGCGGGACCTTCACAGATACGCAGTATTTT. Residues: CASSLSGGTFTDTQYF.

This clonotype has ten or more counts. The chain has TRBV5-1 and TRBJ2-2; tentatively, D is TRBD1 or TRBD2 (6 bases each). The CDR3 is 15 amino acids. Germline CDR1 and CDR2: SGHRS and YFSETQ. Trimming took 1 base from V and 5 from J, leaving 12 bases between them. The CDR3 is CASSLRGARTGELFF. The CDR3 DNA reads as TGCGCCAGCAGCTTGAGGGGGGCAAGGACCGGGGAGCTGTTTTTT.

This clonotype was seen ten or more times. The CDR3 loop is CASSVGGGAETQYF. The DNA of the CDR3 is TGTGCCAGCAGTGTAGGCGGGGGGGCCGAGACCCAGTACTTC. The chain uses TRBV2 and TRBJ2-5, with 9 bases identical to TRBD2. Germline-derived CDR1 and CDR2 are SNHLY and FYNNEI. The CDR3 loop spans 14 amino acids. V was pared by 4 bases and J by 5 bases, with 5 bases of the junction left unmatched.

This clonotype was detected only a few times. V and J are TRBV5-1 and TRBJ2-7; 7 bases match TRBD1. Germline V gene data show CDR1 as SGHRS and CDR2 as YFSETQ. The CDR3 has 13 amino acids. The V gene end was trimmed by 4 bases and the J gene end by 3 bases; junction bases not matched to a gene: 4. The CDR3 spells CASSDRAGYEQYF. CDR3 coding DNA: TGCGCCAGCAGCGACAGGGCGGGCTACGAGCAGTACTTC. The full variable domain, in which reference TRBV5-1 and TRBJ2-7 provide the parts outside the CDR3, is KAGVTQTPRYLIKTRGQQVTLSCSPISGHRSVSWYQQTPGQGLQFLFEYFSETQRNKGNFPGRFSGRQFSNSRSEMNVSTLELGDSALYLCASSDRAGYEQYFGPGTRLTVT.

At least ten counts were recorded for this clonotype. The chain couples TRBV5-1 to TRBJ1-6; 8 positions agree with TRBD1. The CDR3 length is 16 residues. Germline V gene lookup returns CDR1 SGHRS and CDR2 YFSETQ. Germline trimming cut 5 bases from V and 7 bases from J; bases unmatched to any gene: 11. Written as DNA, the CDR3 is TGCGCCAGCAGACCACAGGGGGTGTCAGGGAATTCACCCCTCCACTTT. Residues: CASRPQGVSGNSPLHF.

This clonotype was found a few times. The chain joins TRBV3-1 to TRBJ2-1; D is ambiguous. The CDR3 sequence is 15 residues long. Trimming stripped 1 base from V and 6 bases from J, with 13 bases between. CDR1 LGHDT and CDR2 YNNKEL come from the germline V gene (reference sequence). CDR3 nucleotides: TGTGCCAGCAGCCAAGTGATCCCAAGAAGCAATGAGCAGTTCTTC. Encoded protein: CASSQVIPRSNEQFF.

This clonotype came up many times. The V gene is TRBV15, the J gene TRBJ2-3; no reliable D call. Germline V gene lookup returns CDR1 LNHNV and CDR2 YYDKDF (reference sequence). The CDR3 loop spans 13 amino acids. V dropped 0 bases and J dropped 8 bases, with 9 bases sitting between them. This CDR3 is CATSREGIVTQYF. In DNA, the CDR3 is TGTGCCACCAGCAGAGAAGGAATCGTTACGCAGTATTTT.

As to this clonotype: This sequence may be a read error, since a much larger clone differs from it by one base. The chain couples TRBV6-5 to TRBJ1-5; D uncertain. The CDR3 covers 16 residues. The germline gives CDR1 MNHEY, CDR2 SVGAGI. CDR3 nucleotides: TGTGCCAACAGTTACAATAAGACGTCAGTCAATCAGCCCCAGCATTTT. Translated: CANSYNKTSVNQPQHF.

In this sample, this clonotype turned up many times. This chain joins TRBV5-1 and TRBJ1-1; weak D call: TRBD1 (5 bases). The V and J ends lost 0 bases and 0 bases respectively, with 9 bases between them. Germline loops: CDR1 SGHRS, CDR2 YFSETQ. The CDR3 covers 15 residues. Written as DNA, the CDR3 is TGCGCCAGCAGCTTGGGTTCGACAGTGAACACTGAAGCTTTCTTT. Translated: CASSLGSTVNTEAFF.

This clonotype was found many times. This chain uses TRBV7-3 with TRBJ1-5; a possible D gene is TRBD1 (5 bases). V was trimmed by 3 bases and J by 7 bases, leaving 10 bases between them. This CDR3 has 13 amino acids. Germline CDR1 reads SGHTA; CDR2 reads FQGTGA. The CDR3 here is CASSLGVGQPQHF. CDR3 DNA sequence: TGTGCCAGCAGCTTGGGGGTAGGGCAGCCCCAGCATTTT.

The sample holds many counts of this clonotype. This rearrangement joins TRBV7-9 to TRBJ2-3; 8 bases map to TRBD1. The CDR3 is made up of 15 amino acids. V lost 4 bases to trimming and J lost 7 bases; unmatched junction nucleotides: 10. Germline V gene lookup returns CDR1 SEHNR and CDR2 FQNEAQ (reference sequence). CDR3 sequence (DNA): TGTGCCAGCAGCTCGGCGGGACAGGATCGGAATACGCAGTATTTT. Protein sequence: CASSSAGQDRNTQYF.

This clonotype was detected ten times or more. The chain is built from TRBV10-3 and TRBJ2-2; 12 nucleotides align to TRBD1. V shed 6 bases, J shed 1 base, and the junction held 6 bases outside the gene matches. The CDR3 extends over 17 amino acids. Per the germline V gene, CDR1 is ENHRY and CDR2 is SYGVKD. The CDR3 spells CAIRGTGGGMNTGELFF. In DNA, the CDR3 is TGTGCCATCAGAGGGACAGGGGGCGGAATGAACACCGGGGAGCTGTTTTTT.

Concerning this clonotype itself: This may stem from a read error, because a much larger clone lies one nucleotide away. The chain is built from TRBV3-1 and TRBJ2-2; no definite D call. There are 11 residues in the CDR3. The V and J ends lost 9 bases and 6 bases respectively, with 8 bases between them. Germline CDR1 and CDR2: LGHDT and YNNKEL (reference sequence). CDR3 residues: CASGLSGELFF. CDR3 in DNA: TGTGCCAGTGGTTTGTCCGGGGAGCTGTTTTTT.

This clonotype was seen many times. The V gene is TRBV18, the J gene TRBJ2-4; TRBD1 or TRBD2 may be the D gene (5 bases each). CDR3 length equals 13 residues. V lost 6 bases and J 8 bases, leaving 14 bases between the germline ends. Germline CDR1 is KGHSH and CDR2 is LQKENI. CDR3 sequence (DNA): TGTGCCAGCTCCCCTTGGGACGTGGACATTCAGTACTTC. Amino acids: CASSPWDVDIQYF. Full variable domain (outside the CDR3, taken from reference TRBV18 and TRBJ2-4): NAGVMQNPRHLVRRRGQEARLRCSPMKGHSHVYWYRQLPEEGLKFMVYLQKENIIDESGMPKERFSAEFPKEGPSILRIQQVVRGDSAAYFCASSPWDVDIQYFGAGTRLSVL.

J is TRBJ2-5 and V is TRBV12-3 or TRBV12-4; 9 bases align to TRBD1. The CDR3 spans 14 residues. The ends lost 6 bases at V and 5 bases at J; junction bases unmatched: 7. In DNA form, the CDR3 reads TGTGCCAGCAGCCAAGGACAGGGGATGGAGACCCAGTACTTC. This sequence encodes CASSQGQGMETQYF.

This clonotype showed up many times. This chain links TRBV5-1 with TRBJ2-5, with 9 bases matching TRBD1. V was clipped by 4 bases and J by 4 bases; unmatched bases: 8. CDR3 length: 15 residues. Germline-derived CDR1 and CDR2 are SGHRS and YFSETQ. The CDR3: CASSGGTGMGETQYF. The CDR3 DNA sequence: TGCGCCAGCAGCGGCGGGACAGGGATGGGAGAGACCCAGTACTTC.

This clonotype was counted ten times or more. The chain combines TRBV12-3 or TRBV12-4 with TRBJ1-5; D gene unclear. V lost 6 bases and J lost 5, with 5 bases in between. The CDR3 has 11 amino acids. The CDR3 is CASSHYQPQHF. The CDR3 coding sequence is TGTGCCAGCAGCCACTATCAGCCCCAGCATTTT.